This T cell receptor (beta chain) was recovered during a study of blood T cell repertoires in COVID-19 (TCRdb year 2020). Notes on the research overall: The collaborator samples originated in the United States, Italy and Spain and spanned the acute and convalescent phases of COVID-19. The prospective study material was composed of cDNA or gDNA derived from T cells, B-cell-depleted T cells, or PBMCs. Deeply sampled blood TCRbeta repertoires from subjects exposed to, actively infected with, or recovered from COVID-19 were included in the dataset. The repertoires were made available in a free public database intended to serve as a resource for research on the immune response to SARS-CoV-2. The samples were drawn from the first 160 participants of the ongoing ImmuneRACE study and from 1,254 subjects provided by 6 global collaborators. A de-identified subject ID, COVID-19 status, age in years and sex were almost always included in the sample metadata. Where available, HLA class I and class II types were obtained from metadata supplied by the sample provider rather than from assay-based typing.

Remarks on this clone: The target of this receptor is not known. No much larger clone is present one base from it, and per-base qualities are unavailable.

The immunoSEQ Assay, a bias-controlled multiplex PCR, was used to amplify TCRbeta CDR3 regions from genomic DNA. The authors processed their data as follows. The number of nucleated cells in each sample was estimated by amplification of reference gene primers within the assay. To quantify the absolute abundance of each unique TCRbeta CDR3 rearrangement, sequence reads were collapsed and filtered. For each sample, productive Simpson clonality was calculated as the square root of Simpson's diversity index across productive rearrangements. Held by TCRdb, this immuneACCESS table contains in-frame sequences only and omits some clones. Under half of the omission traces to an unresolved V gene where checked; the cause of the rest is unknown. V, J and clone size are those of that table, while D and trimming were read from the DNA. The sample table contains almost 400,000 clones; only one count was recorded for roughly 86% of them. The ten most abundant clones make up 2% to 2.5% of the sample.

Ends trimmed: V by 6 bases, J by 8 bases; bases unmatched to a gene: 3. Looking up the germline V gene yields CDR1 SGHTA and CDR2 FQGNSA. From cysteine to phenylalanine, the CDR3 is 12 amino acids long. Solely the CDR3 DNA is kept, with 36 bases framed from the first base. Results the study describes overall, beyond this receptor: Clinical and demographic metadata were provided uncurated, with the amount varying by source and participant.

One collaborating source in Seattle enrolled patients during active infection and followed them longitudinally through the course of disease. Each collaborating institution followed its own protocols to collect whole blood in K2EDTA tubes. For TCRbeta analysis, collaborators shipped samples in one of three forms: frozen whole blood, isolated PBMCs, or DNA extracted from either of those sample types. The V and J segments used are TRBV7-2 and TRBJ1-4; the junction holds 7 bases that match TRBD1. This receptor was obtained from a woman aged 60-70 years with COVID-19, enrolled during active disease. The sequenced material came from peripheral blood. The nucleotide sequence reads as follows: TGTGCCAGCAGTCGGGGACAGGAAAAACTGTTTTTT. It specifies CASSRGQEKLFF. With all but the CDR3 taken from the reference TRBV7-2 and TRBJ1-4 genes, the full variable domain is: GAGVSQSPSNKVTEKGKDVELRCDPISGHTALYWYRQSLGQGLEFLIYFQGNSAPDKSGLPSDRFSAERTGGSVSTLTIQRTQQEDSAVYLCASSRGQEKLFFGSGTQLSVL.